This entry features one T cell receptor (beta chain) sequence. What it binds is unknown. The junction and the germline gene differ at one end; a read error may be behind it. The data derive from a study of regulatory T cells in long-lasting Graves disease. Notes on the study in general: Preferential use of TRBV28, TRBJ1-2 and TRBJ2-5 was seen in persistent disease. Newly diagnosed Graves' patients had higher TCR diversity than persistent ones.

Construction of the TCR beta libraries employed iRepertoire HTBI primers in conjunction with Arm-PCR of CDR3 regions. TCRdb reprocessed the multiplex PCR reads via MiXCR and lists one record per CDR3 protein. This sample has 300,000 to 400,000 distinct CDR3 sequences, with 15% to 20% found just once. Germline V gene lookup returns CDR1 WNHNN and CDR2 SYGVQD (reference sequence). The CDR3 runs to 16 residues. Time point noted: newly diagnosed GD, antithyroid drugs for less than 3 months. PBMC-derived RNA was used for the TCR library. The sequence was obtained from a female donor with Graves disease. The V gene is TRBV10-1, the J gene TRBJ2-7, with TRBD1 matching 8 bases. Sample: peripheral blood mononuclear cells (PBMCs), taken at new diagnosis, from a patient treated with antithyroid drugs. The CDR3, as DNA: TGCGCCAGCAGTGGGGGAGGCAGGGGGCGCGTCAATGAGCGGTTCTTC. Protein: CASSGGGRGRVNERFF.